This T cell receptor beta chain appears in the sequencing data of a study of blood T cell repertoires in COVID-19 (dated by TCRdb to 2020 to 2022). General notes on the study: Samples covering the acute and convalescent phases of COVID-19 were provided by collaborators in the United States, Italy and Spain. The material from the prospective study consisted of cDNA or gDNA derived from T cells, B-cell-depleted T cells, or PBMCs. The dataset comprised deeply sampled blood TCRbeta repertoires from subjects exposed to, actively infected with, or recovered from COVID-19. The repertoires were made available in a free public database intended to serve as a resource for research on the immune response to SARS-CoV-2. The samples were drawn from the first 160 participants of the ongoing ImmuneRACE study and from some 1,300 subjects provided by 6 global collaborators. The sample metadata nearly always contained a de-identified subject ID, COVID-19 status, age in years and sex. Where available, HLA class I and class II types were obtained from metadata supplied by the sample provider rather than from assay-based typing.

Turning to this clone: The antigen it binds to is not known. No qualities accompany the bases; no much larger clone lies one base away.

The collaborating institutions used their own protocols to collect whole blood in K2EDTA tubes. For TCRbeta analysis, collaborators shipped samples in one of three forms: frozen whole blood, isolated PBMCs, or DNA extracted from either of those sample types. Including the terminal cysteine and phenylalanine, the CDR3 comprises 17 residues. The entry retains the CDR3 DNA only, 51 bases that are in frame from base 1. CDR1 and CDR2, per the germline V gene, are LGHNT and FRNRAP. Trimming leaves V shorter by 0 bases and J shorter by 4 bases, with the junction holding 7 bases beyond the gene matches. TCRbeta CDR3 regions were amplified from genomic DNA by means of the immunoSEQ Assay, a bias-controlled multiplex PCR. In the original analysis: The number of nucleated cells in each sample was estimated from the amplification of reference gene primers within the assay. To quantify the absolute abundance of each unique TCRbeta CDR3 rearrangement, sequence reads were collapsed and filtered. For each sample, productive Simpson clonality was calculated by taking the square root of Simpson's diversity index across productive rearrangements. The source is immuneACCESS, and TCRdb retained only in-frame sequences with V and J called. Part of the clones is not carried over; for the studies checked, unresolved V genes explain less than half of this, and the remainder is unexplained. V and J calls and clone size come straight from that table; D and trimming were deduced from the DNA. This sample is represented by 150,000 to 200,000 clones; 88% of them were singletons. The leading ten clones occupy around 5.8% of the sample.

Overall study results and their limits: The amount of clinical and demographic metadata varied by source and participant and was provided uncurated.

This chain is built from TRBV12-5 and TRBJ2-2; 8 central nucleotides agree with TRBD1. Sequencing input: peripheral blood. This receptor was identified in a man in his forties or fifties with active or convalescent COVID-19. The encoded CDR3 is CASGLVSGGGGTGELFF. The nucleotide sequence reads as follows: TGTGCTAGTGGTTTGGTATCAGGGGGCGGTGGCACCGGGGAGCTGTTTTTT.